The 12 T cell receptor beta chains below were found in one sample sequenced in a study of T cells in Graves' hyperthyroidism and ophthalmopathy. Template material for amplifying TCR beta CDR3 regions consisted of RNA transcripts. When the TCR CDR3 underwent first-round RT-PCR, the HTBI primer set was used. TCRdb analysed the multiplex PCR reads with MiXCR anew, one entry per CDR3 protein. The table records under 500,000 distinct CDR3 sequences, 11% to 15% of them present only once. Source material: blood. The receptor source for this set is a man aged 45 to 65 with Graves' ophthalmopathy.

This clonotype was counted at least ten times. The genes are TRBV28 and TRBJ1-1; no definite D call. The CDR3 totals 12 residues. In germline, CDR1 is MDHEN, CDR2 SYDVKM. V gave up 6 bases and J gave up 0 bases, with 5 bases separating them. As DNA, the CDR3 is TGTGCCAGCAGACATATGAACACTGAAGCTTTCTTT. It translates to CASRHMNTEAFF. The variable domain in full, with the rest retrieved from reference TRBV28 and TRBJ1-1, is DVKVTQSSRYLVKRTGEKVFLECVQDMDHENMFWYRQDPGLGLRLIYFSYDVKMKEKGDIPEGYSVSREKKERFSLILESASTNQTSMYLCASRHMNTEAFFGQGTRLTVV.

This clonotype was seen more than once but under ten times. V usage is TRBV5-1 and J usage is TRBJ2-1, with 13 bases aligning to TRBD2. The germline V gene encodes CDR1 SGHRS and CDR2 YFSETQ. The CDR3 spans 16 residues. Germline trimming cut 4 bases from V and 4 bases from J; bases unmatched to any gene: 5. CDR3 nucleotides: TGCGCCAGCAGCGGGGGACTAGCGGGAACTTACAATGAGCAGTTCTTC. This translates into CASSGGLAGTYNEQFF.

This clonotype was counted ten times or more. The chain recombines TRBV28 with TRBJ2-1; 11 bases agree with TRBD2. The CDR3 sequence is 16 residues long. Trimming took 6 bases from V and 2 from J; bases not matched to a gene: 6. The germline gives CDR1 MDHEN, CDR2 SYDVKM. The CDR3 nucleotides are TGTGCCAGCAGCAGCCTACTAGCGGGAGCCTACAATGAGCAGTTCTTC. It specifies CASSSLLAGAYNEQFF.

This clonotype was counted at least ten times. The rearrangement links TRBV9 to TRBJ2-1; 9 nucleotides align to TRBD2. V lost 3 bases to trimming and J lost 7 bases; unmatched junction nucleotides: 5. Germline V gives CDR1 SGDLS, CDR2 YYNGEE. The CDR3 contains 14 residues. CDR3 coding DNA: TGTGCCAGCAGCGGGAGCGGGAGGTTAAATGAGCAGTTCTTC. Protein: CASSGSGRLNEQFF.

This rearrangement joins TRBV7-8 to TRBJ2-4; 15 positions agree with TRBD2. V dropped 5 bases and J dropped 7; count of bases not matched to a gene: 6. The germline V gene encodes CDR1 SGHVS and CDR2 FQNEAQ. This CDR3 is 16 amino acids long. The CDR3 is CASSAGLAGGMNIQYF. The CDR3 nucleotides read TGTGCCAGCAGCGCCGGACTAGCGGGAGGGATGAACATTCAGTACTTC.

This chain uses TRBV24-1 with TRBJ2-5; D gene ambiguous. This CDR3 is built from 14 residues. Germline V CDR1 and CDR2: KGHDR, SFDVKD. V gave up 7 bases and J gave up 2 bases, with 13 bases separating them. The CDR3 DNA reads as TGTGCCACCAGCGCCTCCGGGTTACAAGAGACCCAGTACTTC. Protein: CATSASGLQETQYF.

This clonotype was counted at least ten times. Written as DNA, the CDR3 is TGTGCCAGCAGCGGTGGACAGGGGGTGGCTGGCTACACCTTC. Its translation is CASSGGQGVAGYTF. This sequence joins TRBV2 and TRBJ1-2; TRBD1 agrees at 10 bases. CDR1 is SNHLY and CDR2 is FYNNEI in the germline V gene. V was pared by 6 bases and J by 7 bases, with 8 bases of the junction left unmatched. The CDR3 consists of 14 residues.

This chain connects TRBV28 to TRBJ2-2, with TRBD2 matching 7 bases. Germline V gene data show CDR1 as MDHEN and CDR2 as SYDVKM. V lost 5 bases, J lost 4 bases, and 7 bases stayed unmatched. The CDR3 is 15 amino acids. The CDR3 region is CASSRGSRATGELFF. The CDR3 nucleotides read TGTGCCAGCAGTCGCGGGAGCCGGGCCACCGGGGAGCTGTTTTTT. Based on the CDR3 plus reference TRBV28 and TRBJ2-2, the full variable domain is DVKVTQSSRYLVKRTGEKVFLECVQDMDHENMFWYRQDPGLGLRLIYFSYDVKMKEKGDIPEGYSVSREKKERFSLILESASTNQTSMYLCASSRGSRATGELFFGEGSRLTVL.

The table lists this clonotype with many counts. V usage is TRBV2 and J usage is TRBJ2-1; D is unresolved. CDR3 length: 14 amino acids. Germline CDR1 and CDR2: SNHLY and FYNNEI. Trimming shortened V by 4 bases and J by 2 bases, and 9 bases separated the two germline ends. The CDR3 region has the DNA TGTGCCAGCAGTGGTGACTTGGCCTACAATGAGCAGTTCTTC. Protein product: CASSGDLAYNEQFF.

This clonotype showed up many times. This chain links TRBV2 with TRBJ2-1; a possible D gene is TRBD2 (6 bases). The V gene's germline CDR1 is SNHLY and CDR2 FYNNEI. Trimming shortened V by 2 bases and J by 8 bases, and 16 bases separated the two germline ends. CDR3 length equals 15 residues. The CDR3 nucleotides are TGTGCCAGCAGTGAACAGGCGGGGTCGGTTTATGAGCAGTTCTTC. It encodes CASSEQAGSVYEQFF. Filled out from reference TRBV2 and TRBJ2-1, the complete variable domain reads EPEVTQTPSHQVTQMGQEVILRCVPISNHLYFYWYRQILGQKVEFLVSFYNNEISEKSEIFDDQFSVERPDGSNFTLKIRSTKLEDSAMYFCASSEQAGSVYEQFFGPGTRLTVL.

In its sample, this clonotype was seen a few times. V is TRBV5-1 and J is TRBJ2-5, with unresolved D. The CDR3 has 13 residues. Trimming took off 4 bases at V and 4 bases at J, with 11 bases between the two ends. Germline V gene sequence: CDR1 SGHRS, CDR2 YFSETQ. The DNA for the CDR3 is TGCGCCAGCAGCCCCCCGGGTGGAGAGACCCAGTACTTC. It yields the protein CASSPPGGETQYF.

The sample holds many counts of this clonotype. The chain recombines TRBV6-2 or TRBV6-3 with TRBJ2-7, with 11 bases matching TRBD1. This CDR3 is 15 amino acids long. After removal of 0 bases from V and 7 bases from J, the junction contained 5 bases not matched to a gene. Per germline, CDR1 MNHEY and CDR2 SVGEGT. The CDR3 DNA sequence: TGTGCCAGCAGTTACTCGGAGGGACAGGGGGAGGAGCAGTACTTC. Translation: CASSYSEGQGEEQYF.